Below, 22 T cell receptor beta chains from the same sample are listed, as sequenced in a study of Siglec-9 on CD8 T cells in melanoma. Using immunoSEQ multiplex PCR, the repertoire was profiled, and TCRdb retains in-frame clones only, with some absent. The sample lists 25,000 to 30,000 clones, more than 80% occurring once. The sequencing input was Siglec-9- CD8+ T cells sorted from blood. These receptors all come from a human donor in good health.

The J gene is TRBJ1-3, the V gene TRBV7-9; 8 bases are a match to TRBD1. Germline CDR1 is SEHNR and CDR2 is FQNEAQ (reference sequence). This CDR3 has 15 amino acids. The V gene end was trimmed by 5 bases and the J gene end by 4 bases; junction bases not matched to a gene: 7. The CDR3 region has the DNA TGTGCCAGCAGCCCTGCGTACAGGGGGGGAAACACCATATATTTT. This encodes CASSPAYRGGNTIYF.

The gene calls are TRBV7-6 and TRBJ2-1; D may be TRBD2 (5 bases). The ends were cut back, 7 bases at V and 1 base at J, with 11 bases in the middle. CDR3 length: 14 residues. Germline V CDR1 and CDR2: SGHVS, FNYEAQ. DNA for the CDR3: TGTGCCAGCAAGAAGGGAGAGTCCTACAATGAGCAGTTCTTC. Protein product: CASKKGESYNEQFF. Based on the CDR3 plus reference TRBV7-6 and TRBJ2-1, the full variable domain is GAGVSQSPRYKVTKRGQDVALRCDPISGHVSLYWYRQALGQGPEFLTYFNYEAQQDKSGLPNDRFSAERPEGSISTLTIQRTEQRDSAMYRCASKKGESYNEQFFGPGTRLTVL.

This clone showed up just a few times. The V gene is TRBV4-1, the J gene TRBJ1-1; D gene uncertain. The length of the CDR3 is 13 residues. Trimming stripped 5 bases from V and 1 base from J, with 8 bases between. Germline V gene sequence: CDR1 MGHRA, CDR2 YSYEKL. The CDR3 is CASSFRGNTEAFF. The CDR3 DNA sequence: TGCGCCAGCAGCTTCAGAGGGAACACTGAAGCTTTCTTT.

The CDR3 DNA reads TGTGCCAGTAGTACAAAGGACAGGGAGCATGGGGGCTACACCTTC. Translation: CASSTKDREHGGYTF. The chain couples TRBV19 to TRBJ1-2; 8 bases align to TRBD1. V lost 4 bases and J lost 8; bases outside the gene matches: 12. The germline V gene has CDR1 LNHDA and CDR2 SQIVND (reference sequence). The CDR3 length is 15 residues.

The chain recombines TRBV6-1 with TRBJ1-5; no reliable D call. Germline lookup yields CDR1 MNHNS and CDR2 SASEGT. This CDR3 region has 16 residues. V lost 0 bases to trimming and J lost 0 bases, with 9 bases between them. The CDR3 DNA is TGTGCCAGCAGTGAAGCATGGAGACTTAGCAATCAGCCCCAGCATTTT. Translation gives CASSEAWRLSNQPQHF.

The chain combines TRBV7-8 with TRBJ1-5; D unresolved. This CDR3 spans 14 amino acids. Germline CDR1 is SGHVS and CDR2 is FQNEAQ. Trimming pared 0 bases from V and 7 bases from J, leaving 10 bases between. DNA for the CDR3: TGTGCCAGCAGCTTAGCTACGTCGGAGCAGCCCCAGCATTTT. This sequence encodes CASSLATSEQPQHF.

Of note for this clone: Other DNA sequences in this specimen translate into the identical CDR3. The chain is built from TRBV4-1 and TRBJ2-7; D not resolved. Trimming removed 6 bases at V and 0 bases at J, with 9 bases between. The CDR3 totals 13 residues. In germline, CDR1 is MGHRA, CDR2 YSYEKL. The DNA of the CDR3 is TGCGCCAGCAGTCCTCCGGGCTCCTACGAGCAGTACTTC. Protein sequence: CASSPPGSYEQYF.

This clone was counted a single time. The chain recombines TRBV4-1 with TRBJ1-4, with D unresolved. This CDR3 comprises 16 residues. The V end lost 0 bases, the J end lost 1 base, and 9 bases lay between the germline ends. Germline lookup yields CDR1 MGHRA and CDR2 YSYEKL. This CDR3 is CASSQESGRTNEKLFF. The CDR3 DNA is TGCGCCAGCAGCCAAGAGTCGGGCAGAACTAATGAAAAACTGTTTTTT.

This clone showed up just a few times. The chain uses TRBV7-9 and TRBJ2-7, with D possibly matching TRBD2 (6 bases). Germline V CDR1 and CDR2: SEHNR, FQNEAQ (reference sequence). The germline V and J ends were trimmed by 10 bases and 4 bases, with 8 bases remaining between them. The CDR3 contains 10 residues. CDR3 sequence (DNA): TGTGCCAAGGGGAGGTACGAGCAGTACGTC. Encoded protein: CAKGRYEQYV.

The genes are TRBV4-1 and TRBJ2-1; the match to TRBD1 covers 11 bases. CDR1 is MGHRA and CDR2 is YSYEKL in the germline V gene. V lost 0 bases to trimming and J lost 9 bases; unmatched junction nucleotides: 10. The CDR3 runs 17 residues. As DNA, the CDR3 is TGCGCCAGCAGCCAAGAGTATCCGGACAGGGGGCCGAGTGAGCAGTTCTTC. Amino acids: CASSQEYPDRGPSEQFF.

This sequence joins TRBV27 and TRBJ1-1; D possibly corresponds to TRBD1 (6 bases). Trimming stripped 4 bases from V and 5 bases from J, with 14 bases between. CDR1 and CDR2 (germline): MNHEY, SMNVEV (reference sequence). The CDR3 loop spans 14 amino acids. CDR3 protein: CASSSHPGATEAFF. The DNA of the CDR3 is TGTGCCAGCAGTTCCCACCCAGGGGCAACTGAAGCTTTCTTT.

V usage is TRBV11-2 and J usage is TRBJ1-1, with 7 bases aligning to TRBD1. This CDR3 comprises 18 residues. Germline trimming cut 3 bases from V and 1 base from J; bases unmatched to any gene: 14. CDR1 and CDR2 from the germline V gene are SGHAT and FQNNGV. CDR3 nucleotide sequence: TGTGCCAGCAGCTTTCCCACGGGACAGACCGTTCCGAACACTGAAGCTTTCTTT. Amino acid sequence: CASSFPTGQTVPNTEAFF.

This chain joins TRBV29-1 and TRBJ1-1, with D unresolved. CDR1 and CDR2 from the germline V gene are SQVTM and ANQGSEA. The V end was cut by 5 bases, the J end by 5 bases, with 18 bases between. CDR3 size: 14 residues. This CDR3 reads CSVLQPAGNTEAFF. Here the CDR3 DNA reads TGCAGCGTTCTACAACCAGCCGGGAATACTGAAGCTTTCTTT.

The chain carries TRBV27 and TRBJ2-2; D not certain. CDR1 and CDR2 (germline): MNHEY, SMNVEV (reference sequence). The V gene lost 0 bases and the J gene lost 3 bases, with 14 bases spanning the gap. This CDR3 region has 17 residues. The CDR3 here is CASSLSLEGPDTGELFF. CDR3 sequence (DNA): TGTGCCAGCAGTTTATCGTTAGAAGGGCCGGACACCGGGGAGCTGTTTTTT.

This clone has only a few counts. The chain recombines TRBV29-1 with TRBJ1-2, with a possible D match to TRBD1 (5 bases). V was pared by 3 bases and J by 6 bases, with 5 bases between. Germline CDR1 SQVTM, CDR2 ANQGSEA. This CDR3 comprises 10 residues. CDR3 loop: CSVDRDGYTF. CDR3 sequence (DNA): TGCAGCGTTGACAGGGATGGCTACACCTTC.

The chain carries TRBV7-8 and TRBJ2-7; 10 bases map to TRBD1. The CDR3 is 16 amino acids. With 5 bases clipped from V and 6 bases from J, the junction kept 13 bases outside the gene matches. Germline CDR1 is SGHVS and CDR2 is FQNEAQ. CDR3 region: CASSPRVGTGAGEQYF. In DNA form, the CDR3 reads TGTGCCAGCAGCCCCCGCGTGGGGACAGGGGCTGGCGAGCAGTACTTC. Variable domain in full (rest from reference TRBV7-8 and TRBJ2-7): GAGVSQSPRYKVAKRGQDVALRCDPISGHVSLFWYQQALGQGPEFLTYFQNEAQLDKSGLPSDRFFAERPEGSVSTLKIQRTQQEDSAVYLCASSPRVGTGAGEQYFGPGTRLTVT.

The chain joins TRBV30 to TRBJ1-2, with D possibly being TRBD1 (5 bases). CDR1 is GTSNPN, CDR2 SVGIG, per germline (reference sequence). The V and J ends lost 2 bases and 2 bases respectively, with 9 bases between them. CDR3 length: 13 residues. The CDR3 bases are TGTGCCTGGAGTTATGGGGGAAACTATGGCTACACCTTC. Its protein product is CAWSYGGNYGYTF.

CDR3 bases: TGCGCCAGCAGCTGGGGGACAGGGGAGGTAGATACGCAGTATTTT. Encoded protein: CASSWGTGEVDTQYF. The rearrangement joins TRBV5-1 to TRBJ2-3; TRBD1 agrees at 10 bases. Trimming removed 3 bases from V and 5 bases from J; junction bases left unmatched: 6. CDR1 is SGHRS, CDR2 YFSETQ, per germline. CDR3 size: 15 residues.

The rearrangement uses TRBV2 and TRBJ2-3, with 14 bases lining up with TRBD2. V shed 6 bases and J 8 bases; nucleotides not matched to a gene: 10. Germline assignment: CDR1 SNHLY and CDR2 FYNNEI. The CDR3 length is 16 residues. The CDR3 reads CASSPRLAGGRSTQYF. CDR3 coding DNA: TGTGCCAGCAGCCCCAGACTAGCGGGGGGGCGTAGTACGCAGTATTTT.

This CDR3 reads CASSVEGNYNSPLHF. The CDR3 region has the DNA TGTGCCAGCAGCGTAGAGGGAAACTATAATTCACCCCTCCACTTT. V usage is TRBV9 and J usage is TRBJ1-6, with D unresolved. The CDR3 runs to 15 residues. Germline CDR1 SGDLS, CDR2 YYNGEE. Trimming took off 0 bases at V and 3 bases at J, with 7 bases between the two ends.

This chain uses TRBV7-3 with TRBJ2-7, with 10 bases that match TRBD1. J lost 2 bases, V lost 5 bases, and 6 bases had no gene match. In germline, CDR1 is SGHTA, CDR2 FQGTGA. This CDR3 is built from 15 residues. The CDR3, as DNA: TGTGCCAGCAGCGAATGGACAGGGGGAACCTACGAGCAGTACTTC. Its protein is CASSEWTGGTYEQYF.

This chain uses TRBV19 with TRBJ1-2; D not resolved. V was shortened by 3 bases and J by 7 bases, with 9 bases between the two germline ends. The CDR3 covers 12 residues. The germline CDR1 and CDR2 sequences are LNHDA and SQIVND (reference sequence). The CDR3 bases are TGTGCCAGTAGTATTGGGTATGGTGGCTACACCTTC. It is translated as CASSIGYGGYTF. The full variable domain, with the rest looked up from reference TRBV19 and TRBJ1-2, is DGGITQSPKYLFRKEGQNVTLSCEQNLNHDAMYWYRQDPGQGLRLIYYSQIVNDFQKGDIAEGYSVSREKKESFPLTVTSAQKNPTAFYLCASSIGYGGYTFGSGTRLTVV.